These 25 T cell receptor beta chains originate from one sample sequenced in a study of blood T cell repertoires in COVID-19. Profiled with immunoSEQ multiplex PCR; TCRdb holds only in-frame clones, not every one. The sample has some 490,000 clones, 80% to 90% seen once. The sequencing input was peripheral blood. Every receptor here comes from a human donor in a cohort sampled during active COVID-19.

The chain joins TRBV11-2 to TRBJ2-3; a weak D match, TRBD2 (6 bases). CDR3 length equals 16 residues. The germline V gene has CDR1 SGHAT and CDR2 FQNNGV. V lost 0 bases and J 3 bases, leaving 13 bases between the germline ends. The CDR3 DNA reads TGTGCCAGCAGCTTAGATAGCGGCCGACCTACAGATACGCAGTATTTT. It encodes CASSLDSGRPTDTQYF.

This chain links TRBV6-5 with TRBJ1-1; D not certain. Trimming pared 0 bases from V and 2 bases from J, leaving 7 bases between. The germline CDR1 and CDR2 sequences are MNHEY and SVGAGI. The CDR3 spans 14 residues. In nucleotides, the CDR3 is TGTGCCAGCAGTTACTCCGTCGTAAACACTGAAGCTTTCTTT. It encodes CASSYSVVNTEAFF.

The chain is built from TRBV5-1 and TRBJ2-1; 10 nucleotides agree with TRBD2. Germline V gene sequence: CDR1 SGHRS, CDR2 YFSETQ. V lost 4 bases and J lost 8; bases outside the gene matches: 9. The CDR3 runs to 15 residues. The CDR3 region has the DNA TGCGCCAGCAGCCTCAGCGGGAGGGCGGGGGATGAGCAGTTCTTC. Its protein product is CASSLSGRAGDEQFF.

The rearrangement links TRBV3-1 (or the pseudogene TRBV3-2) to TRBJ1-3, with TRBD1 as a possible D gene (6 bases). The V end lost 4 bases, the J end lost 1 base, and 11 bases lay between the germline ends. Per the germline V gene, CDR1 is LGHDT and CDR2 is YNNKEL (reference sequence). CDR3 length: 15 residues. CDR3 sequence (DNA): TGTGCCAGCAGCCGGATACAGGGTTCTGGAAACACCATATATTTT. Encoded protein: CASSRIQGSGNTIYF.

This clone was counted once. This chain joins TRBV7-2 and TRBJ1-1, with D tentatively TRBD1 (5 bases). The CDR3 contains 14 residues. The V and J ends lost 4 bases and 3 bases respectively, with 12 bases between them. The germline gives CDR1 SGHTA, CDR2 FQGNSA. The CDR3, as DNA: TGTGCCAGCAGCTCCCAAAGGGGTTACACTGAAGCTTTCTTT. Residues: CASSSQRGYTEAFF.

The V and J genes are TRBV3-1 (or the pseudogene TRBV3-2) and TRBJ2-3, with a tentative D call TRBD2 (6 bases). The germline CDR1 and CDR2 sequences are LGHDT and YNNKEL (reference sequence). The V end lost 2 bases, the J end lost 0 bases, and 15 bases lay between the germline ends. The CDR3 is 17 amino acids. CDR3 amino acids: CASSQLASASSTDTQYF. CDR3 nucleotide sequence: TGTGCCAGCAGCCAACTAGCTAGCGCCTCTAGCACAGATACGCAGTATTTT.

The chain has TRBV30 and TRBJ1-6; D call uncertain. The germline V and J ends were trimmed by 0 bases and 3 bases, with 9 bases remaining between them. The CDR3 covers 15 residues. CDR1 is GTSNPN and CDR2 is SVGIG in the germline V gene (reference sequence). The CDR3 reads CAWSVRNIYNSPLHF. CDR3 DNA: TGTGCCTGGAGTGTGAGGAACATCTATAATTCACCCCTCCACTTT.

The count of this clone is one. The V and J genes are TRBV12-5 and TRBJ2-5; 9 bases match TRBD2. Germline V gene lookup returns CDR1 LGHNT and CDR2 FRNRAP. CDR3 length: 15 amino acids. V shed 1 base and J 5 bases; nucleotides not matched to a gene: 5. The CDR3 DNA reads TGTGCTAGTGGTTTGGAGGTAGCGGGAGCTGAGACCCAGTACTTC. Protein product: CASGLEVAGAETQYF.

The chain carries TRBV30 and TRBJ1-2; 7 nucleotides match TRBD1. V was pared by 4 bases and J by 3 bases, with 8 bases of the junction left unmatched. The CDR3 has 14 residues. Germline CDR1 reads GTSNPN; CDR2 reads SVGIG (reference sequence). The CDR3 region has the DNA TGTGCCTGGAACCCAACAGGGGACTACTATGGCTACACCTTC. It is translated as CAWNPTGDYYGYTF.

The gene calls are TRBV6-5 and TRBJ2-1, with 9 bases identical to TRBD2. V lost 7 bases, J lost 14 bases, and 6 bases stayed unmatched. The V gene's germline CDR1 is MNHEY and CDR2 SVGAGI. The CDR3 covers 11 residues. In DNA form, the CDR3 reads TGTGCCAGCACAGGGACTAGCAACGAGTTCTTC. Protein product: CASTGTSNEFF.

The chain employs TRBV2 and TRBJ1-6; D unclear. Germline V gene data show CDR1 as SNHLY and CDR2 as FYNNEI. The CDR3 loop spans 16 amino acids. Deletions cut 4 bases from V and 0 bases from J, with 10 bases between. The CDR3 is CASSGGGSSYNSPLHF. In nucleotides, the CDR3 is TGTGCCAGCAGTGGAGGAGGGAGCTCCTATAATTCACCCCTCCACTTT. The variable domain in full, completed from reference TRBV2 and TRBJ1-6, reads EPEVTQTPSHQVTQMGQEVILRCVPISNHLYFYWYRQILGQKVEFLVSFYNNEISEKSEIFDDQFSVERPDGSNFTLKIRSTKLEDSAMYFCASSGGGSSYNSPLHFGNGTRLTVT.

This clone was seen only once. The chain links TRBV19 to TRBJ1-3, with a possible D match to TRBD1 (6 bases). The CDR3 is 14 residues long. The germline V and J ends were trimmed by 5 bases and 0 bases, with 8 bases remaining between them. Germline V gives CDR1 LNHDA, CDR2 SQIVND (reference sequence). Here the CDR3 DNA reads TGTGCCAGTAGTGGGACAAGCTCTGGAAACACCATATATTTT. As protein: CASSGTSSGNTIYF. Complete variable domain (other parts from reference TRBV19 and TRBJ1-3): DGGITQSPKYLFRKEGQNVTLSCEQNLNHDAMYWYRQDPGQGLRLIYYSQIVNDFQKGDIAEGYSVSREKKESFPLTVTSAQKNPTAFYLCASSGTSSGNTIYFGEGSWLTVV.

Details on this clone: One end of the junction does not line up with germline, which may come from a read error. The rearrangement uses TRBV19 and TRBJ1-3; D uncertain. This CDR3 comprises 11 residues. The germline gives CDR1 LNHDA, CDR2 SQIVND (reference sequence). The CDR3 region has the DNA TGTGCCAGTAGTAGCCAGGCCGAAACCCGATTT. Its translation is CASSSQAETRF.

A note on this clone: Within the sample, other DNA sequences also encode this same CDR3. V gene TRBV4-1 combines with J gene TRBJ2-7; 7 bases match TRBD1. CDR1 is MGHRA, CDR2 YSYEKL, per germline. J lost 2 bases, V lost 1 base, and 2 bases had no gene match. This CDR3 spans 14 amino acids. The DNA for the CDR3 is TGCGCCAGCAGCCAAGGACAGGGCGCCTACGAGCAGTACTTC. Its translation is CASSQGQGAYEQYF.

Comments on this clone: Other DNA variants within this sample encode the same CDR3. The CDR3 protein is CASSPAGKETQYF. DNA of the CDR3: TGTGCCAGCTCACCGGCGGGAAAAGAGACCCAGTACTTC. The chain has TRBV18 and TRBJ2-5; D is possibly TRBD2 (6 bases). Trimming left V 3 bases short and J 3 bases short, with 8 bases between. This CDR3 has 13 amino acids. The germline V gene encodes CDR1 KGHSH and CDR2 LQKENI.

This chain uses TRBV28 with TRBJ1-2; possibly TRBD1 for D (6 bases). Per the germline V gene, CDR1 is MDHEN and CDR2 is SYDVKM. The CDR3 has 13 residues. V shed 3 bases and J shed 4 bases, with 9 bases lying between them. The CDR3 spells CASSLGAFYGYTF. In nucleotides, the CDR3 is TGTGCCAGCAGTTTGGGGGCTTTCTATGGCTACACCTTC.

The CDR3 sequence: CASSFSGIGQPQHF. The DNA of the CDR3 is TGTGCCAGCAGCTTTTCGGGGATCGGTCAGCCCCAGCATTTT. J is TRBJ1-5 and V is TRBV5-5; D gene uncertain. CDR1 and CDR2 from the germline V gene are SGHKS and YYEKEE (reference sequence). The CDR3 is 14 amino acids. Trimming took off 2 bases at V and 6 bases at J, with 12 bases between the two ends.

The chain is built from TRBV5-1 and TRBJ2-1, with TRBD2 matching over 7 bases. V was pared by 5 bases and J by 5 bases, with 10 bases of the junction left unmatched. Germline V CDR1 and CDR2: SGHRS, YFSETQ. The CDR3 has 15 amino acids. The DNA for the CDR3 is TGCGCCAGCAGTATAAGTCTAGCGGATAACAATGAGCAGTTCTTC. Protein sequence: CASSISLADNNEQFF. Full variable domain (rest looked up from reference TRBV5-1 and TRBJ2-1): KAGVTQTPRYLIKTRGQQVTLSCSPISGHRSVSWYQQTPGQGLQFLFEYFSETQRNKGNFPGRFSGRQFSNSRSEMNVSTLELGDSALYLCASSISLADNNEQFFGPGTRLTVL.

This chain connects TRBV11-2 to TRBJ2-5; TRBD2 might be the D (6 bases). Trimming stripped 1 base from V and 9 bases from J, with 12 bases between. Germline CDR1 SGHAT, CDR2 FQNNGV. The CDR3 loop spans 13 amino acids. Here the CDR3 reads CASSLAGGWAQYF. Here the CDR3 DNA reads TGTGCCAGCAGCTTAGCCGGAGGGTGGGCCCAGTACTTC. The variable domain in full, with the rest retrieved from reference TRBV11-2 and TRBJ2-5, is EAGVAQSPRYKIIEKRQSVAFWCNPISGHATLYWYQQILGQGPKLLIQFQNNGVVDDSQLPKDRFSAERLKGVDSTLKIQPAKLEDSAVYLCASSLAGGWAQYFGPGTRLLVL.

This chain uses TRBV2 with TRBJ2-5; the D is unclear. The V and J ends lost 7 bases and 0 bases respectively, with 12 bases between them. The CDR3 runs 14 residues. Germline V gives CDR1 SNHLY, CDR2 FYNNEI. Here the CDR3 reads CASIPDNYQETQYF. The CDR3 region has the DNA TGTGCCAGCATCCCTGACAACTACCAAGAGACCCAGTACTTC. Together with reference TRBV2 and TRBJ2-5, the CDR3 gives the full variable domain: EPEVTQTPSHQVTQMGQEVILRCVPISNHLYFYWYRQILGQKVEFLVSFYNNEISEKSEIFDDQFSVERPDGSNFTLKIRSTKLEDSAMYFCASIPDNYQETQYFGPGTRLLVL.

The sample holds a few counts of this clone. V is TRBV7-9 and J is TRBJ2-5, with D possibly matching TRBD2 (5 bases). V shed 3 bases and J shed 4 bases, with 15 bases lying between them. The CDR3 has 15 amino acids. The germline V gene has CDR1 SEHNR and CDR2 FQNEAQ (reference sequence). CDR3 coding DNA: TGTGCCAGCAGCTTGAGCGGACCTATGGGAGAGACCCAGTACTTC. Translating it yields CASSLSGPMGETQYF.

The chain joins TRBV30 to TRBJ2-3, with D perhaps TRBD2 (7 bases). Trimming pared 4 bases from V and 2 bases from J, leaving 16 bases between. CDR3 length: 15 residues. Germline V CDR1 and CDR2: GTSNPN, SVGIG (reference sequence). The CDR3 protein is CAWTGGGRVTDTQYF. The DNA for the CDR3 is TGTGCCTGGACAGGAGGGGGGAGGGTCACAGATACGCAGTATTTT.

The chain has TRBV6-2 or TRBV6-3 and TRBJ1-5; D is undetermined. CDR1 is MNHEY and CDR2 is SVGEGT in the germline V gene. Trimming shortened V by 6 bases and J by 5 bases, and 20 bases separated the two germline ends. CDR3 size: 16 residues. CDR3 nucleotides: TGTGCCAGCAGCAATACCCGACACATTATTTATCAGCCCCAGCATTTT. This translates into CASSNTRHIIYQPQHF.

The genes are TRBV7-9 and TRBJ2-7, with a weak D call TRBD2 (5 bases). The CDR3 contains 16 residues. V lost 5 bases and J lost 1, with 18 bases in between. Germline CDR1 and CDR2: SEHNR and FQNEAQ (reference sequence). The CDR3 DNA reads TGTGCCAGCAGCATGAGTGGTCAAGGACTTTCCTACGAGCAGTACTTC. Encoded protein: CASSMSGQGLSYEQYF.

The chain employs TRBV6-5 and TRBJ2-1; D may be TRBD2 (5 bases). Trimming pared 6 bases from V and 8 bases from J, leaving 14 bases between. CDR3 length equals 13 residues. Germline V CDR1 and CDR2: MNHEY, SVGAGI. CDR3 nucleotide sequence: TGTGCCAGCAGCCTACTCCGGGGAGATGAGCAGTTCTTC. Protein sequence: CASSLLRGDEQFF.